A single sample gave rise to the 18 T cell receptor beta chains below, sequenced in a study of blood T cell repertoires in COVID-19. Assay: immunoSEQ multiplex PCR; the TCRdb copy retains only in-frame clones and omits some. The sample yields roughly 53,000 clones, approximately 84% seen once. The specimen sequenced was peripheral blood. Every receptor here comes from a human donor in a cohort sampled during active COVID-19.

A word on this clone: Relative to the germline gene, one junction end is altered; a read error may explain this. Other DNA sequences in this sample translate to the same CDR3. The chain links TRBV5-4 to TRBJ1-6, with D uncertain. Germline V gene data show CDR1 as SGHNT and CDR2 as YYREEE (reference sequence). This CDR3 comprises 15 residues. The CDR3 protein is CASSFLTSRGSPLHF. CDR3 DNA: TGTGCTAGCAGCTTTTTGACTTCTCGCGGGTCACCCCTCCACTTT.

This clone was found a few times. The V and J genes are TRBV9 and TRBJ1-6; maybe TRBD1 (5 bases). The CDR3 consists of 16 residues. Between the trimmed V and J ends, which lost 4 bases and 5 bases, there was a span of 16 bases. Germline-derived CDR1 and CDR2 are SGDLS and YYNGEE. CDR3 coding DNA: TGTGCCAGCAGCTTAAGGGGTCGCGGGGATAATTCACCCCTCCACTTT. This gives the protein CASSLRGRGDNSPLHF.

The chain joins TRBV4-3 to TRBJ2-7; 7 positions match TRBD2. Germline trimming cut 0 bases from V and 3 bases from J; bases unmatched to any gene: 8. The CDR3 contains 16 residues. Germline CDR1 reads LGHNA; CDR2 reads YSLEER. The CDR3: CASSQEWERGIYEQYF. CDR3 DNA sequence: TGCGCCAGCAGCCAAGAATGGGAGCGGGGCATCTACGAGCAGTACTTC.

The chain's CDR3 is CASNPGTGAETGELFF. DNA for the CDR3: TGTGCCAGCAACCCCGGGACAGGGGCGGAGACCGGGGAGCTGTTTTTT. V and J are TRBV9 and TRBJ2-2, with TRBD1 matching over 10 bases. CDR3 size: 16 residues. Germline CDR1 reads SGDLS; CDR2 reads YYNGEE. V trimming: 6 bases; J trimming: 5 bases; junction bases outside the gene matches: 10. Filled out from reference TRBV9 and TRBJ2-2, the complete variable domain reads DSGVTQTPKHLITATGQRVTLRCSPRSGDLSVYWYQQSLDQGLQFLIQYYNGEERAKGNILERFSAQQFPDLHSELNLSSLELGDSALYFCASNPGTGAETGELFFGEGSRLTVL.

This chain joins TRBV5-5 and TRBJ2-5; D gene unclear. Per the germline V gene, CDR1 is SGHKS and CDR2 is YYEKEE (reference sequence). The V end lost 4 bases, the J end lost 7 bases, and 14 bases lay between the germline ends. The CDR3 loop spans 13 amino acids. The CDR3 DNA sequence: TGTGCCAGCAGCCTGCGCGCCAAGAGGACCCAGTACTTC. Its translation is CASSLRAKRTQYF.

This clone was observed once. In DNA form, the CDR3 reads TGTGCCAGCAGCACCTACGGACAGATGAACACTGAAGCTTTCTTT. Translation gives CASSTYGQMNTEAFF. The J gene is TRBJ1-1, the V gene TRBV11-2; D perhaps matches TRBD1 (6 bases). The CDR3 runs to 15 residues. CDR1 is SGHAT and CDR2 is FQNNGV in the germline V gene. V was cut by 5 bases and J by 0 bases, with 13 bases left in between.

This chain uses TRBV7-2 with TRBJ2-2; TRBD1 aligns across 8 bases. The junction had 9 bases not matched to a gene; V was cut back by 5 bases and J by 4 bases. The germline V gene encodes CDR1 SGHTA and CDR2 FQGNSA. The length of the CDR3 is 16 residues. CDR3 residues: CASSPLLTGGTGELFF. The CDR3 nucleotides read TGTGCCAGCAGCCCCCTCCTTACAGGGGGCACCGGGGAGCTGTTTTTT.

The chain is built from TRBV9 and TRBJ1-2, with 9 positions matching TRBD1. Losses at the gene ends were 0 bases for V and 7 bases for J; bases not matched to a gene: 1. CDR1 is SGDLS, CDR2 YYNGEE, per germline. This CDR3 contains 13 residues. The CDR3 DNA reads as TGTGCCAGCAGCGTAGCGACAGGGGGTGGCTACACCTTC. This translates into CASSVATGGGYTF.

This clone has only a few counts. This chain joins TRBV4-3 and TRBJ2-3; D uncertain. This CDR3 spans 14 amino acids. V lost 0 bases, J lost 2 bases, and 6 bases lay in between. Germline lookup yields CDR1 LGHNA and CDR2 YSLEER. This CDR3 is CASSQDLATDTQYF. The CDR3 DNA reads as TGCGCCAGCAGCCAAGATTTGGCCACAGATACGCAGTATTTT.

In this sample, this clone turned up a few times. The CDR3 nucleotides read TGTGCCAGCGGGAGAGAAAGCGGGGGGGCCGATGAGCAGTTCTTC. Translating it yields CASGRESGGADEQFF. The rearrangement links TRBV2 to TRBJ2-1; TRBD2 aligns across 10 bases. The J segment lost 8 bases and the V segment lost 8 bases, leaving 12 bases of the junction unmatched. Germline assignment: CDR1 SNHLY and CDR2 FYNNEI. The CDR3 contains 15 residues.

CDR3 loop: CASREDVIDTQYF. DNA of the CDR3: TGTGCCAGCAGGGAGGATGTTATAGATACGCAGTATTTT. The V gene is TRBV6-5, the J gene TRBJ2-3; D might be TRBD2 (5 bases). V dropped 6 bases and J dropped 5 bases, with 12 bases sitting between them. Per germline, CDR1 MNHEY and CDR2 SVGAGI. The CDR3 runs to 13 residues.

The chain combines TRBV27 with TRBJ2-1; 9 bases are shared with TRBD2. Germline lookup yields CDR1 MNHEY and CDR2 SMNVEV (reference sequence). J gave up 8 bases and V 8 bases, and 7 bases lay outside the gene matches. This CDR3 region has 13 residues. In DNA, the CDR3 is TGTGCCAGCCAGGCTAGCGGGGACTATGAGCAGTTCTTC. It translates to CASQASGDYEQFF.

This chain uses TRBV7-7 with TRBJ2-5, with 7 bases aligning to TRBD1. The CDR3 covers 14 residues. The trim removed 1 base at V and 1 base at J, leaving 0 bases unmatched. The germline gives CDR1 SSHAT, CDR2 FNYEAQ (reference sequence). CDR3 in amino acids: CASSLGQGQETQYF. CDR3 DNA: TGTGCCAGCAGCTTAGGACAGGGCCAAGAGACCCAGTACTTC.

The chain uses TRBV29-1 and TRBJ2-3; D call uncertain. Trimming left V 7 bases short and J 3 bases short, with 8 bases between. Germline V gives CDR1 SQVTM, CDR2 ANQGSEA. CDR3 length: 11 residues. The CDR3, as DNA: TGCAGCGGCGCCTTGACAGATACGCAGTATTTT. It translates to CSGALTDTQYF.

The gene calls are TRBV2 and TRBJ2-1, with 10 bases that match TRBD1. V dropped 5 bases and J dropped 12; count of bases not matched to a gene: 13. CDR1 is SNHLY, CDR2 FYNNEI, per germline. This CDR3 is 15 amino acids long. CDR3 sequence (DNA): TGTGCCAGCAGTTCCCCCGGGACAGGGGCCGAGGGGCAGTTCTTC. Protein product: CASSSPGTGAEGQFF.

The rearrangement links TRBV5-1 to TRBJ2-7; tentatively, D is TRBD2 (6 bases). The length of the CDR3 is 13 residues. Germline assignment: CDR1 SGHRS and CDR2 YFSETQ. Trimming shortened V by 2 bases and J by 1 base, and 7 bases separated the two germline ends. The CDR3 DNA is TGCGCCAGCAGCTTCGGGAGTTCCTACGAGCAGTACTTC. Translated: CASSFGSSYEQYF.

This chain connects TRBV30 to TRBJ2-7; 9 nucleotides match TRBD1. Unmatched junction bases numbered 6, after V lost 4 bases and J lost 2 bases. The CDR3 totals 14 residues. From germline, CDR1 is GTSNPN and CDR2 SVGIG (reference sequence). The CDR3 reads CAWTKTGGPYEQYF. Here the CDR3 DNA reads TGTGCCTGGACCAAGACAGGGGGTCCCTACGAGCAGTACTTC. Supplemented by reference TRBV30 and TRBJ2-7, the full variable domain reads SQTIHQWPATLVQPVGSPLSLECTVEGTSNPNLYWYRQAAGRGLQLLFYSVGIGQISSEVPQNLSASRPQDRQFILSSKKLLLSDSGFYLCAWTKTGGPYEQYFGPGTRLTVT.

This sequence joins TRBV6-5 and TRBJ1-2; 9 bases match TRBD1. CDR1 and CDR2 (germline): MNHEY, SVGAGI. V was pared by 2 bases and J by 7 bases, with 5 bases of the junction left unmatched. The CDR3 spans 14 residues. As DNA, the CDR3 is TGTGCCAGCAGTTACACGGGACAGGGTGGTGGCTACACCTTC. Encoded protein: CASSYTGQGGGYTF.